These 18 T cell receptor beta chains share one sample of origin, sequenced in a study of identical twins' blood T cells. MiXCR, applied by TCRdb to the 5' RACE reads, yields one record per CDR3 protein. This sample has 350,000 to 400,000 distinct CDR3 sequences, with about 28% found just once. Sequenced: PBMCs. Source of these receptors: a woman between 18 and 50 years old in good health.

The chain's CDR3 is CASSLGDLAAEAFF. DNA of the CDR3: TGTGCCAGCAGTTTAGGGGACTTGGCCGCTGAAGCTTTCTTT. The chain combines TRBV12-3 or TRBV12-4 with TRBJ1-1, with D maybe TRBD1 (5 bases). V was shortened by 1 base and J by 6 bases, with 12 bases between the two germline ends. This CDR3 has 14 residues.

This chain connects TRBV27 to TRBJ2-2, with D uncertain. The CDR3 is made up of 13 amino acids. Germline loops: CDR1 MNHEY, CDR2 SMNVEV (reference sequence). The ends were cut back, 7 bases at V and 2 bases at J, with 8 bases in the middle. In DNA, the CDR3 is TGTGCCAGCACTTACCTCAACACCGGGGAGCTGTTTTTT. This encodes CASTYLNTGELFF.

In DNA, the CDR3 is TGCGCCAGCATCACGGCCCCCCCTGGGGATACGCAGTATTTT. This encodes CASITAPPGDTQYF. The chain has TRBV5-1 and TRBJ2-3, with D hard to call. The CDR3 spans 14 residues. Germline values: CDR1 SGHRS, CDR2 YFSETQ. V lost 6 bases, J lost 6 bases, and 17 bases lay in between.

The chain is built from TRBV2 and TRBJ2-1, with D perhaps TRBD1 (5 bases). Deletions cut 4 bases from V and 2 bases from J, with 9 bases between. The germline CDR1 and CDR2 sequences are SNHLY and FYNNEI. The CDR3 length is 14 residues. The CDR3 spells CASSGIQAYNEQFF. CDR3 coding DNA: TGTGCCAGCAGTGGGATACAGGCCTACAATGAGCAGTTCTTC.

There are a few counts of this clonotype. The chain links TRBV6-1 to TRBJ1-2, with D uncertain. The CDR3 runs to 12 residues. Germline V gene data show CDR1 as MNHNS and CDR2 as SASEGT. Trimming stripped 4 bases from V and 5 bases from J, with 8 bases between. The CDR3 loop reads CASSVGVYGYTF. CDR3 DNA: TGTGCCAGCAGTGTGGGTGTTTATGGCTACACCTTC.

This clonotype has just a few counts. This sequence joins TRBV29-1 and TRBJ2-3; D not resolved. The CDR3 covers 11 residues. V was cut by 7 bases and J by 6 bases, with 11 bases left in between. Germline CDR1 reads SQVTM; CDR2 reads ANQGSEA. CDR3 sequence reads: CSGSTGDTQYF. CDR3 DNA sequence: TGCAGCGGGTCAACTGGGGATACGCAGTATTTT.

This clonotype was seen a handful of times. The chain couples TRBV20-1 to TRBJ1-5; the D is unclear. The CDR3 extends over 12 amino acids. Germline CDR1 DFQATT, CDR2 SNEGSKA (reference sequence). V lost 0 bases to trimming and J lost 9 bases, with 9 bases between them. CDR3 loop: CSARDPVRPQHF. CDR3 DNA sequence: TGCAGTGCTAGAGACCCCGTAAGGCCCCAGCATTTT.

Points on this clonotype: Its ends do not fully match the called genes, so a read error is possible. The rearrangement links TRBV10-3 to TRBJ2-1; D might be TRBD2 (5 bases). Germline values: CDR1 ENHRY, CDR2 SYGVKD. This CDR3 contains 15 residues. DNA of the CDR3: TGTGCCATAGCCTCCGGGATCCAATCCTTCAATGAGCAGTTCTTC. Translating gives CAIASGIQSFNEQFF.

J is TRBJ1-2 and V is TRBV5-6, with D perhaps matching TRBD1 (5 bases). The CDR3 is 17 amino acids. V was pared by 3 bases and J by 0 bases, with 18 bases between. Germline V gives CDR1 SGHDT, CDR2 YYEEEE. The CDR3 DNA is TGTGCCAGCAGCTCCGAGGGGTCCTCCGGGACTAACTATGGCTACACCTTC. Translated: CASSSEGSSGTNYGYTF.

This clonotype was counted only a few times. The chain employs TRBV7-9 and TRBJ1-2, with D perhaps matching TRBD1 (5 bases). The germline V gene has CDR1 SEHNR and CDR2 FQNEAQ (reference sequence). The CDR3 sequence is 14 residues long. Deletions cut 4 bases from V and 3 bases from J, with 12 bases between. CDR3 in DNA: TGTGCCAGCAGCTCCGTGACAGCCTACTATGGCTACACCTTC. Residues: CASSSVTAYYGYTF.

V and J are TRBV29-1 and TRBJ1-1; D gene uncertain. From germline, CDR1 is SQVTM and CDR2 ANQGSEA. Trimming removed 3 bases at V and 0 bases at J, with 11 bases between. The CDR3 loop spans 14 amino acids. The CDR3 DNA is TGCAGCGTTGATCGGCTGTTCATGAACACTGAAGCTTTCTTT. It codes for CSVDRLFMNTEAFF.

This clonotype was found once. The V gene is TRBV13, the J gene TRBJ1-1; D call uncertain. Deletions cut 0 bases from V and 7 bases from J, with 9 bases between. Germline V lookup: CDR1 PRHDT, CDR2 FYEKMQ (reference sequence). The CDR3 loop spans 13 amino acids. In DNA form, the CDR3 reads TGTGCCAGCAGCTTAGGCCGGAGCGGTGAAGCTTTCTTT. As protein: CASSLGRSGEAFF.

This clonotype was detected only a few times. CDR3: CASSENRDAVEAFF. CDR3 in DNA: TGTGCCAGCAGTGAAAACCGGGACGCCGTGGAAGCTTTCTTT. This chain joins TRBV2 and TRBJ1-1; possibly TRBD1 for D (5 bases). Germline loops: CDR1 SNHLY, CDR2 FYNNEI. Trimming left V 2 bases short and J 8 bases short, with 15 bases between. CDR3 length equals 14 residues. Complete variable domain (other parts from reference TRBV2 and TRBJ1-1): EPEVTQTPSHQVTQMGQEVILRCVPISNHLYFYWYRQILGQKVEFLVSFYNNEISEKSEIFDDQFSVERPDGSNFTLKIRSTKLEDSAMYFCASSENRDAVEAFFGQGTRLTVV.

This clonotype has a handful of counts. This rearrangement joins TRBV12-3 or TRBV12-4 to TRBJ2-1, with D perhaps being TRBD1 or TRBD2 (5 bases each). Between the trimmed V and J ends, which lost 6 bases and 0 bases, there was a span of 12 bases. The CDR3 has 15 residues. CDR3 nucleotides: TGTGCCAGCAGCTGGGGGTCCTTCTCCTACAATGAGCAGTTCTTC. Residues: CASSWGSFSYNEQFF.

J is TRBJ1-1 and V is TRBV5-1, with no clear D. Between the trimmed V and J ends, which lost 1 base and 6 bases, there was a span of 16 bases. Looked up from germline, CDR1 is SGHRS and CDR2 is YFSETQ. The CDR3 extends over 15 amino acids. The CDR3 DNA is TGCGCCAGCAGCTTGTCGGCCAGCCTTGGCGCTGAAGCTTTCTTT. This sequence encodes CASSLSASLGAEAFF.

In regard to this clonotype: Germline and junction disagree at one end, which may indicate a read error. This chain joins TRBV29-1 and TRBJ1-1; 10 nucleotides agree with TRBD1. CDR1 is SQVTM and CDR2 is ANQGSEA in the germline V gene. CDR3 length: 15 amino acids. The CDR3 sequence is CGVERQGATITGAFF. CDR3 sequence (DNA): TGCGGCGTTGAGAGACAGGGGGCGACGATCACTGGAGCTTTCTTT.

This clonotype was counted many times. The chain carries TRBV6-5 and TRBJ2-7, with D tentatively TRBD2 (6 bases). This CDR3 has 15 residues. Germline V gene sequence: CDR1 MNHEY, CDR2 SVGAGI. V lost 9 bases to trimming and J lost 5 bases, with 23 bases between them. The CDR3 DNA reads TGTGCCAGAAACACTCGGAGGGGATTTATGCACGAGCAGTACTTC. This gives the protein CARNTRRGFMHEQYF.

In regard to this clonotype: With a much larger clone just one base away, this may be a read error. The chain is built from TRBV29-1 and TRBJ2-1; D perhaps matches TRBD1 (5 bases). CDR1 and CDR2 (germline): SQVTM, ANQGSEA. The CDR3 loop spans 11 amino acids. The CDR3 DNA reads TGCAACGTTCAGGGCCGCAATGAGCAGTTCTTC. Protein product: CNVQGRNEQFF.